What follows describes a single T cell receptor beta chain. V was shortened by 0 bases and J by 2 bases, with 14 bases between the two germline ends. This CDR3 is 16 amino acids long. Germline-derived CDR1 and CDR2 are KGHSY and FQNENV. The data were taken from a study of cytomegalovirus exposure and HLA in healthy donors. Produced via immunoSEQ multiplex PCR; TCRdb's table is partial and in-frame only. The sample holds roughly 60,000 clones; 90% to 97% are singletons and the top ten take approximately 0.91%. Sequences were obtained from PBMCs. This sequence originates from a man aged 18 to 35 in good health and CMV-seronegative. The gene calls are TRBV16 and TRBJ2-7; weak D call: TRBD2 (6 bases). The CDR3 bases are TGTGCCAGCAGCCAATCTTCGGGAGCGGTTACCTACGAGCAGTACTTC. Amino acids: CASSQSSGAVTYEQYF.